One and the same sample provided the 23 T cell receptor beta chains below, sequenced in a study of radiation and T cells in renal cell carcinoma. The table came from immunoSEQ multiplex PCR; TCRdb's copy has only in-frame clones and leaves some out. The data show around 100,000 clones, with around 84% seen just once and approximately 7.3% held by the top ten. Indicated time point: blood 4 weeks post-SBRT, at nephrectomy. Treatment specified: 15 Gy SBRT to primary tumor, nephrectomy 4 weeks later. Specimen: blood, collected from a patient whose treatment included radiotherapy and nephrectomy. These receptors were taken from a man in his sixties with renal cell carcinoma.

V and J are TRBV4-1 and TRBJ2-5, with 7 bases lining up with TRBD1. The junction had 5 bases not matched to a gene; V was cut back by 9 bases and J by 1 base. The CDR3 sequence is 13 residues long. From germline, CDR1 is MGHRA and CDR2 YSYEKL. DNA of the CDR3: TGCGCCAGTCGACGGACAGGCCAAGAGACCCAGTACTTC. Its translation is CASRRTGQETQYF.

This sequence joins TRBV6-5 and TRBJ2-2; no clear D gene. Germline CDR1 MNHEY, CDR2 SVGAGI. The V end lost 4 bases, the J end lost 6 bases, and 15 bases lay between the germline ends. The CDR3 covers 15 residues. CDR3 sequence reads: CASSLSLEVPGELFF. CDR3 DNA: TGTGCCAGCAGTTTAAGTCTTGAGGTTCCCGGGGAGCTGTTTTTT.

The rearrangement uses TRBV19 and TRBJ2-7; D possibly corresponds to TRBD2 (7 bases). Between the trimmed V and J ends, which lost 6 bases and 3 bases, there was a span of 18 bases. CDR1 LNHDA and CDR2 SQIVND come from the germline V gene (reference sequence). The CDR3 extends over 15 amino acids. The CDR3 sequence is CASSPPGGRIYEQYF. For the CDR3, the DNA is TGTGCCAGTAGCCCCCCCGGGGGGCGCATCTACGAGCAGTACTTC.

The chain joins TRBV29-1 to TRBJ1-4; TRBD1 might be the D (6 bases). Trimming left V 4 bases short and J 2 bases short, with 14 bases between. There are 15 residues in the CDR3. Per the germline V gene, CDR1 is SQVTM and CDR2 is ANQGSEA. The CDR3, as DNA: TGCAGCGTTGGCCGAGGACAGCGGACTAATGAAAAACTGTTTTTT. Translated: CSVGRGQRTNEKLFF.

The chain couples TRBV27 to TRBJ1-5; weak D call: TRBD1 (5 bases). This CDR3 is built from 16 residues. The ends were cut back, 0 bases at V and 7 bases at J, with 16 bases in the middle. Germline lookup yields CDR1 MNHEY and CDR2 SMNVEV (reference sequence). CDR3 residues: CASSLSAGPPGQPQHF. For the CDR3, the DNA is TGTGCCAGCAGTTTATCGGCAGGGCCCCCTGGACAGCCCCAGCATTTT.

The chain couples TRBV9 to TRBJ2-1, with D perhaps TRBD2 (5 bases). CDR1 and CDR2 from the germline V gene are SGDLS and YYNGEE. The CDR3 spans 18 residues. Trimming left V 0 bases short and J 0 bases short, with 16 bases between. CDR3 sequence reads: CASSVEAASSSSYNEQFF. The CDR3 coding sequence is TGTGCCAGCAGCGTAGAGGCGGCTAGCTCAAGCTCCTACAATGAGCAGTTCTTC.

The CDR3 reads CASAAGAAYNEQFF. The CDR3 bases are TGTGCCAGCGCGGCGGGAGCAGCTTACAATGAGCAGTTCTTC. This chain links TRBV27 with TRBJ2-1, with 7 bases aligning to TRBD2. J gave up 4 bases and V 8 bases, and 8 bases lay outside the gene matches. CDR1 is MNHEY and CDR2 is SMNVEV in the germline V gene (reference sequence). This CDR3 comprises 14 residues.

The chain carries TRBV9 and TRBJ2-6, with D tentatively TRBD1 (7 bases). The germline gives CDR1 SGDLS, CDR2 YYNGEE. V lost 0 bases and J 1 base, leaving 14 bases between the germline ends. The CDR3 consists of 18 residues. The CDR3 coding sequence is TGTGCCAGCAGCGTAGCAAAGGGGGCGGGATCTGGGGCCAACGTCCTGACTTTC. It specifies CASSVAKGAGSGANVLTF.

The rearrangement uses TRBV27 and TRBJ2-7; 8 bases fit TRBD1. V was clipped by 3 bases and J by 3 bases; unmatched bases: 7. Germline V gives CDR1 MNHEY, CDR2 SMNVEV (reference sequence). The CDR3 runs to 15 residues. DNA for the CDR3: TGTGCCAGCAGTTTCTCCAGGGGGCATCTCTACGAGCAGTACTTC. It specifies CASSFSRGHLYEQYF.

This clone has only one observation. The rearrangement uses TRBV6-5 and TRBJ1-3; 7 bases agree with TRBD1. V trimming: 10 bases; J trimming: 1 base; junction bases outside the gene matches: 7. The length of the CDR3 is 14 residues. Germline V gives CDR1 MNHEY, CDR2 SVGAGI. CDR3 region: CATGRGVSGNTIYF. CDR3 bases: TGTGCCACGGGCAGGGGGGTTTCTGGAAACACCATATATTTT.

The genes are TRBV7-2 and TRBJ2-1; 8 nucleotides agree with TRBD2. Germline loops: CDR1 SGHTA, CDR2 FQGNSA. Trimming took 3 bases from V and 12 from J; bases not matched to a gene: 10. The CDR3 consists of 14 residues. The CDR3 bases are TGTGCCAGCAGCTTGACTAGCGTCGGGGATGGGCAGTTCTTC. Translated, it gives CASSLTSVGDGQFF.

The rearrangement uses TRBV5-1 and TRBJ1-4; D unresolved. This CDR3 region has 16 residues. Looked up from germline, CDR1 is SGHRS and CDR2 is YFSETQ. The ends were cut back, 2 bases at V and 0 bases at J, with 11 bases in the middle. Written as DNA, the CDR3 is TGCGCCAGCAGCTTAGTGGGTCCCGCAACTAATGAAAAACTGTTTTTT. Amino acid sequence: CASSLVGPATNEKLFF.

The genes are TRBV29-1 and TRBJ2-7; D may be TRBD1 or TRBD2 (5 bases each). CDR1 is SQVTM, CDR2 ANQGSEA, per germline. The CDR3 totals 13 residues. Trimming stripped 8 bases from V and 2 bases from J, with 16 bases between. CDR3 region: CSMEGTDAYEQYF. CDR3 nucleotide sequence: TGCAGCATGGAAGGGACGGATGCCTACGAGCAGTACTTC.

The V call is TRBV5-1, the J call TRBJ1-1, with TRBD1 matching over 8 bases. Trimming cost V 4 bases and J 0 bases; bases outside gene matches: 8. Per germline, CDR1 SGHRS and CDR2 YFSETQ. The length of the CDR3 is 16 residues. CDR3 nucleotides: TGCGCCAGCAGCCCTCGGGACAGGACTATGAACACTGAAGCTTTCTTT. It specifies CASSPRDRTMNTEAFF.

This clone showed up just once. The rearrangement uses TRBV29-1 and TRBJ1-1; D possibly corresponds to TRBD1 (6 bases). CDR3 size: 13 residues. Trimming pared 4 bases from V and 5 bases from J, leaving 14 bases between. Germline CDR1 reads SQVTM; CDR2 reads ANQGSEA. CDR3 in amino acids: CSVATGSGTEAFF. In DNA, the CDR3 is TGCAGCGTTGCAACAGGGTCGGGGACTGAAGCTTTCTTT.

The chain couples TRBV5-5 to TRBJ2-1; D ambiguous. Per the germline V gene, CDR1 is SGHKS and CDR2 is YYEKEE (reference sequence). Trimming removed 2 bases at V and 12 bases at J, with 12 bases between. The CDR3 loop spans 12 amino acids. CDR3 nucleotide sequence: TGTGCCAGCAGCTTACTTGATGACGGGCAGTTCTTC. It codes for CASSLLDDGQFF.

The chain recombines TRBV19 with TRBJ1-5; TRBD1 might be the D (5 bases). CDR3 length: 12 amino acids. Germline-derived CDR1 and CDR2 are LNHDA and SQIVND (reference sequence). V gave up 7 bases and J gave up 12 bases, with 16 bases separating them. The CDR3 nucleotides are TGTGCCAGTACTATGGGCGGGGGAAACCAGCATTTT. Its protein is CASTMGGGNQHF.

For the CDR3, the DNA is TGTGCCAGCAGCTTAGTTAACAATGAGCAGTTCTTC. Translation gives CASSLVNNEQFF. The chain employs TRBV7-2 and TRBJ2-1; D not resolved. The CDR3 totals 12 residues. Trimming took 1 base from V and 5 from J, leaving 3 bases between them. CDR1 and CDR2 from the germline V gene are SGHTA and FQGNSA.

The sample holds a few counts of this clone. The genes are TRBV19 and TRBJ2-2; D might be TRBD1 (6 bases). Trimming took off 9 bases at V and 4 bases at J, with 18 bases between the two ends. The CDR3 totals 15 residues. Germline CDR1 and CDR2: LNHDA and SQIVND (reference sequence). This chain's CDR3 is CARRPRDTFTGELFF. The CDR3 bases are TGTGCCAGAAGGCCCCGGGACACCTTCACCGGGGAGCTGTTTTTT.

There are a few counts of this clone. The rearrangement links TRBV6-1 to TRBJ2-1, with 7 nucleotides matching TRBD1. The germline V gene has CDR1 MNHNS and CDR2 SASEGT. This CDR3 is built from 15 residues. The V segment lost 5 bases and the J segment 0 bases; nucleotides outside the gene matches: 4. In nucleotides, the CDR3 is TGTGCCAGCAGTTTACAGGGGAGCTCCTACAATGAGCAGTTCTTC. Translated: CASSLQGSSYNEQFF.

A word on this clone: The junction differs from germline at one of its ends, possibly a read error. J is TRBJ2-2 and V is TRBV5-4; 7 bases fit TRBD1. The CDR3 length is 16 residues. Germline V gene data show CDR1 as SGHNT and CDR2 as YYREEE (reference sequence). The CDR3 sequence: CASSSPGGANAGELFF. As DNA, the CDR3 is TGTGCCAGCAGCTCACCAGGGGGTGCGAACGCCGGGGAGCTGTTTTTT.

The rearrangement uses TRBV6-8 and TRBJ2-2; 12 bases are shared with TRBD2. Germline V lookup: CDR1 MNHGY, CDR2 SAAAGT. The CDR3 has 20 amino acids. The V and J ends lost 6 bases and 2 bases, in that order; junction bases with no gene match: 16. Here the CDR3 DNA reads TGTGCCAGCAGCTCAAAGACTAGCGGGAGAGGGTTAGAAAACACCGGGGAGCTGTTTTTT. Translating it yields CASSSKTSGRGLENTGELFF.

This clone has a single count. The CDR3 reads CASSVTSAGELFF. The CDR3 DNA reads TGTGCCAGCAGTGTCACTAGCGCCGGGGAGCTGTTTTTT. The rearrangement links TRBV2 to TRBJ2-2, with 7 positions matching TRBD2. Unmatched junction bases numbered 2, after V lost 4 bases and J lost 6 bases. Germline values: CDR1 SNHLY, CDR2 FYNNEI. The CDR3 is 13 residues long.